This TCR beta chain is from a study of HIV-infected patients and healthy controls. The wider study: CD4 counts in most of the 16 patients increased modestly yet significantly but stayed below normal.

The study, taken as a whole, reports: In healthy controls, MAIT alpha CDR3s were common; in HIV+ repertoires, severely depleted. HIV-infected patients and controls differed significantly in mean usage of eight alpha and eight beta V genes.

Antiretroviral therapy had run roughly three months, about 14 weeks, before follow-up blood collection. No cell fractionation was done, so the repertoire covers all unsorted peripheral blood T cells. Judged by abundance, this clonotype is medium-sized. Its target is unknown. cDNA was made from about 500 ng RNA using alpha and beta constant primers. Separate chain-specific third strand synthesis with multiplexing indices produced the alpha and beta libraries. TCRdb re-called the 5' RACE reads through MiXCR, storing one row per CDR3 protein. Among roughly 7,800 distinct CDR3 sequences listed, approximately 8.3% were seen once. The CDR3 runs 13 residues. Between the trimmed V and J ends, which lost 2 bases and 5 bases, there was a span of 10 bases. Germline V gene sequence: CDR1 SGHKS, CDR2 YYEKEE (reference sequence).

Sequencing was performed on blood, taken during antiretroviral therapy. The receptor was derived from an adult with HIV infection. V and J are TRBV5-5 and TRBJ1-1; D is uncertain. CDR3 sequence reads: CASSFPGSTEAFF. The CDR3 DNA follows: TGTGCCAGCAGCTTTCCCGGGAGTACTGAAGCTTTCTTT.